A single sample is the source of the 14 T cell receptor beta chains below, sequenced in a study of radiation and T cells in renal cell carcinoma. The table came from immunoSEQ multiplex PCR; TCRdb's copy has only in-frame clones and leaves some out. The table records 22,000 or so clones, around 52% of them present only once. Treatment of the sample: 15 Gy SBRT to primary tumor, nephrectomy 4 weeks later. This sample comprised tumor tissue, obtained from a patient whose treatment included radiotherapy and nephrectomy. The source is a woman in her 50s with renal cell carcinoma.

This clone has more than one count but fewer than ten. The CDR3 region has the DNA TGCGCCAGCAGCTTGGCCCTGAGAGGGGAAGGGGGCTACACCTTC. Protein sequence: CASSLALRGEGGYTF. This chain joins TRBV5-1 and TRBJ1-2, with D possibly TRBD1 on 5 matching bases. Germline V CDR1 and CDR2: SGHRS, YFSETQ. Deletions cut 0 bases from V and 8 bases from J, with 17 bases between. The CDR3 is made up of 15 amino acids.

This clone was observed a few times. CDR3 sequence: CASSYMGGQGGEQYF. The CDR3 region has the DNA TGTGCCAGCAGTTACATGGGGGGACAGGGAGGCGAGCAGTACTTC. The chain employs TRBV6-6 and TRBJ2-7, with 9 bases fitting TRBD1. The CDR3 spans 15 residues. The germline V gene encodes CDR1 MNHNY and CDR2 SVGAGI (reference sequence). The trim removed 2 bases at V and 6 bases at J, leaving 8 bases unmatched.

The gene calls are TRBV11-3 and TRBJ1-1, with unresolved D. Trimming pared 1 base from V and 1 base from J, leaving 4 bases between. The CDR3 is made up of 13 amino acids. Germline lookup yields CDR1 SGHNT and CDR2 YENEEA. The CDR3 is CASSLGGNTEAFF. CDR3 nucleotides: TGTGCCAGCAGCTTAGGAGGGAACACTGAAGCTTTCTTT. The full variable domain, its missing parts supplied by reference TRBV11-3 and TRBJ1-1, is EAGVVQSPRYKIIEKKQPVAFWCNPISGHNTLYWYLQNLGQGPELLIRYENEEAVDDSQLPKDRFSAERLKGVDSTLKIQPAELGDSAVYLCASSLGGNTEAFFGQGTRLTVV.

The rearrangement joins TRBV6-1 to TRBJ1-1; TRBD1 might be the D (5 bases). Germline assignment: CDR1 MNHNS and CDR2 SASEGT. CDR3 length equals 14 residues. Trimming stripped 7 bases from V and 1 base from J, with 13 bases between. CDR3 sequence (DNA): TGTGCCAGCACTCAAACCCAGGGGAACACTGAAGCTTTCTTT. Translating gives CASTQTQGNTEAFF.

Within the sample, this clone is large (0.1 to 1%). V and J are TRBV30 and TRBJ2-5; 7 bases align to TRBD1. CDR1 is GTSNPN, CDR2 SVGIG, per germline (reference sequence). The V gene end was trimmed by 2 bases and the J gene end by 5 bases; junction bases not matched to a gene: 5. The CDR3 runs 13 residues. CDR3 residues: CAWSTGARETQYF. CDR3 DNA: TGTGCCTGGAGTACAGGGGCAAGGGAGACCCAGTACTTC.

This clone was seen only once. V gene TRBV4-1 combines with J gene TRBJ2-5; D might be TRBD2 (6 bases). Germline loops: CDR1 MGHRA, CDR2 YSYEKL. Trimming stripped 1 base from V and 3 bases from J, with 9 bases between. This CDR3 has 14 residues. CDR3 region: CASSQAGGEETQYF. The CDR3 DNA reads TGCGCCAGCAGCCAAGCAGGCGGGGAAGAGACCCAGTACTTC.

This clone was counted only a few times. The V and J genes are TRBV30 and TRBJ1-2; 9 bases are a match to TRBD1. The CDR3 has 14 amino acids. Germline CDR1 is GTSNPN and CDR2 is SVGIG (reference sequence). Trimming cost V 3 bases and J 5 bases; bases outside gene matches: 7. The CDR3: CAWSRWDRAYGYTF. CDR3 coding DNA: TGTGCCTGGAGCCGATGGGACAGGGCGTATGGCTACACCTTC.

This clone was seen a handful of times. CDR3 residues: CASSPRAGRYGYTF. The CDR3 region has the DNA TGTGCCAGCAGCCCTAGGGCAGGGAGGTATGGCTACACCTTC. The V and J genes are TRBV27 and TRBJ1-2; the D gene is possibly TRBD1 (5 bases). This CDR3 has 14 amino acids. Germline V gene sequence: CDR1 MNHEY, CDR2 SMNVEV (reference sequence). V shed 6 bases and J shed 5 bases, with 16 bases lying between them.

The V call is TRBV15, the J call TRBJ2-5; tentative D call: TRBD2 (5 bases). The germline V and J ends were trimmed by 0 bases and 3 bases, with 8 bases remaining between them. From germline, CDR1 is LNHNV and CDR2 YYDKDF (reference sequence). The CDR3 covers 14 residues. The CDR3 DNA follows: TGTGCCACCAGCAGAGATTGGACTGAAGAGACCCAGTACTTC. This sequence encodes CATSRDWTEETQYF.

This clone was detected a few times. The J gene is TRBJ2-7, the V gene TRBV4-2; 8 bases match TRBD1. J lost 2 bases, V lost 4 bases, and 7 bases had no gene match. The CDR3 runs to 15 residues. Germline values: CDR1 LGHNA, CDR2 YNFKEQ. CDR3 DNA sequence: TGTGCCAGCAGCCTACCGGAACAGGGGGCCTACGAGCAGTACTTC. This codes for CASSLPEQGAYEQYF.

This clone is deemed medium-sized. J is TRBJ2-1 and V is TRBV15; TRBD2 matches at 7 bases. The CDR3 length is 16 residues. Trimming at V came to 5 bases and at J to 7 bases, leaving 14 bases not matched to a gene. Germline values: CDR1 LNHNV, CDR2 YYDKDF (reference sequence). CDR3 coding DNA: TGTGCCACCAGCGAAAGGACTAGGGTCGAGGGGAATGAGCAGTTCTTC. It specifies CATSERTRVEGNEQFF.

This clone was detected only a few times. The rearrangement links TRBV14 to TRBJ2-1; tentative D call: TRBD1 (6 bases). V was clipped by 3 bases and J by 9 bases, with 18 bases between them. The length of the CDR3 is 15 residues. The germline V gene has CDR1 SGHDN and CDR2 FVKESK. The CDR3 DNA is TGTGCCAGCAGCCAGGACAGAACGAGGTCTGCTGAGCAGTTCTTC. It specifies CASSQDRTRSAEQFF.

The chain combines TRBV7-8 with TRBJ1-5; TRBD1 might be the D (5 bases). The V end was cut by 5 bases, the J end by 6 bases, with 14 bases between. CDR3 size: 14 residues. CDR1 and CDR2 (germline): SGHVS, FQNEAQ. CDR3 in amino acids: CASSPGGGGQPQHF. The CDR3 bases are TGTGCCAGCAGCCCAGGTGGCGGGGGTCAGCCCCAGCATTTT.

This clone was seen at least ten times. The CDR3 DNA reads as TGTGCCAGCAGCCTTTATGGGTTAAGGCGGGGGGGCTCTAATGAGCAGTTCTTC. It yields the protein CASSLYGLRRGGSNEQFF. The chain couples TRBV11-1 to TRBJ2-1; 9 nucleotides agree with TRBD2. The CDR3 sequence is 18 residues long. With 5 bases clipped from V and 7 bases from J, the junction kept 18 bases outside the gene matches. Germline loops: CDR1 SGHAT, CDR2 FQDESV (reference sequence).